This T cell receptor beta chain was identified during a study of blood T cell repertoires in COVID-19. Background on the study: Specimens from acute and convalescent COVID-19 originated in the United States, Italy and Spain. From T cells, B-cell-depleted T cells, or PBMCs came the material, which was cDNA or gDNA.

Under the authors' procedure: The authors estimated nucleated cell counts from reference gene primer amplification. Method: immunoSEQ multiplex PCR; TCRdb's copy keeps in-frame clones and lacks some. The D gene and trimming were derived from the DNA, and the V and J assignments and clone size from that table. Among approximately 170,000 clones listed, around 84% were seen once. This clonotype originated in an elderly woman with acute or convalescent COVID-19. Material for sequencing was peripheral blood.

The CDR3 here is CASSSGTGRAPFHF. The CDR3 coding sequence is TGTGCCAGCAGTTCCGGGACAGGGCGTGCCCCATTCCACTTT. This chain uses TRBV28 with TRBJ1-6; the match to TRBD1 covers 9 bases. CDR1 MDHEN and CDR2 SYDVKM come from the germline V gene. V dropped 4 bases and J dropped 17; count of bases not matched to a gene: 12. The CDR3 extends over 14 amino acids.